This entry concerns a single TCR beta chain. These data come from a study of T cell responses to AZD1222 COVID-19 vaccine. Some clones are missing from TCRdb's copy, which holds only in-frame ones; the method was immunoSEQ multiplex PCR. This table holds 95,000 to 110,000 clones, about 93% found once. CDR3 size: 12 residues. Trimming left V 0 bases short and J 11 bases short, with 8 bases between. The germline CDR1 and CDR2 sequences are ENHRY and SYGVKD. The sequencing here drew on peripheral blood, taken 28 days after the second AZD1222 dose. The genes are TRBV10-3 and TRBJ1-5; D unresolved. This sequence originates from an adult who received the AZD1222 COVID-19 vaccine. The CDR3 nucleotides read TGTGCCATCAGTGAGTCAGGGTCAGCCCAGCATTTT. Its protein is CAISESGSAQHF.